This TCR beta chain was sequenced during a study of cytomegalovirus exposure and HLA in healthy donors (dated by TCRdb to 2016 to 2017). Regarding the research as a whole: According to an earlier analysis of several hundred of the donors, 200 million or so T cells yielded over 90 million unique TCR beta sequences and about 300 Gb of sequence data. Roughly five DR-DQ haplotypes were treated as single units for association and clustering because of strong linkage in the cohort. Among the approximately 420 genotyped donors, approximately 77% belonged to the genetic ancestry cluster associated with self-reported Caucasian donors. To study patterns of TCR occurrence, a later analysis re-analyzed previously published TCR beta repertoires from 500 to 850 donors and added high-resolution HLA genotyping. Donor age, sex, ethnicity and CMV serostatus were collected together with the repertoire data. To decide whether each TCR beta V gene segment behaved as functional or pseudogenic, an earlier analysis of some 600 of the donors relied on high-throughput TCR beta sequencing. Every repertoire in the discovery cohort had been generated on one and the same sequencing platform. Class I and class II HLA loci were covered by the typing at four-digit resolution. An early release that covered about 600 HLA-typed donors contained 250 to 350 gigabases of sequencing data and around 85 million unique TCR sequences. The number of donors typed differed by locus, with 629-630 for A, B, C, DRB1 and DQB1, over 500 for DQA1, 600 to 610 for DPA1, and 472 for DPB1. Along with the approximately 600-subject first cohort, a separate validation cohort of over a hundred different subjects was used. The study profiled the T cell repertoires of about 720 subjects by immunosequencing and related them to cytomegalovirus serostatus. In the later analysis, no new phenotypic data were used to find candidate immune exposures; instead, reliance was placed on TCR beta sequences and their occurrence across donors. To predict cytomegalovirus infection status, the study brought together high-throughput TCR immunosequencing, statistical association of individual TCRs with disease status, and machine learning. Among around 400 genotyped donors of the cohort, an average of about 240,000 unique TCR beta nucleotide sequences were sequenced per donor, roughly 18% of them non-productive. The study aimed to test whether cataloging public T cell receptors could reveal signatures of past pathogen exposure. In a later genetic analysis, genome-wide SNP genotypes for about three fifths of the 666 donors were used, and that subset was treated as a discovery cohort. The research as a whole found: The cohort was sequenced for TCR beta chains only, and without alpha or paired-chain data the features that could be detected were limited. The only immune exposure information available for the cohort was CMV serostatus. The sequencing pipeline was judged likely to have produced a cluster of highly shared sequence variants as a technical artifact. In an earlier analysis of fewer than 750 of the donors, most TCR beta V segments were observed in productive rearrangements about 87% or about 30% of the time, broadly matching IMGT annotations. A further reported finding was that TCR beta sequences accurately predicted the HLA-A and HLA-B alleles for most subjects in the first cohort. A total of about 150 TCR beta chains were listed by the study as associated with cytomegalovirus. According to a later analysis, most CMV-associated TCR beta chains appeared to be HLA-restricted, and the HLA associations seemed to be driven largely by CMV exposure. A later analysis reported that several top co-occurrence clusters appeared linked to parvovirus B19, influenza, CMV and Epstein-Barr virus. An association between a missense DCLRE1C variant and V-gene and J-gene trimming of TCR beta chains was found in a later genetic analysis and replicated in an independent cohort. A later analysis associated some 17,000 TCR beta sequences with specific HLA alleles at a false discovery rate of 0.05. Because HLA typing was unavailable for some donors at each locus, only the typed subset was used in association tests. Linkage disequilibrium might explain the correlated functional status among segregating V segments, but an unknown experimental factor could not be excluded. When HLA alleles, especially DR and DQ, strongly co-occurred, TCR associations were difficult to assign to individual alleles. The authors suggested that the approach could potentially be extended to other disease states and immunological phenotypes. The presence/absence analyses assumed that sequencing depth was roughly uniform across donors, and that assumption may not be true. Because counts were too low, roughly 17 rarely observed V segments, including chromosome 9 orphons, were left out of the earlier analysis of approximately 580 of the donors. Compared with equally common non-associated chains, HLA-associated TCR beta chains in a later analysis were more clonally expanded and had lower generation probabilities. The classifier was reported to diagnose cytomegalovirus status with high specificity and sensitivity in both the original and validation cohorts. While some public TCRs were present in many individuals, most TCR sequences turned up only very rarely across donors. In vitro tests confirmed that three of the cytomegalovirus-associated TCR beta chains recognize cytomegalovirus antigens. According to a later analysis, TCR association rates differed among HLA loci, with DRB1 alleles showing the most associated TCRs and HLA-C alleles showing the fewest. The 87-base-pair reads could not distinguish some IMGT-functional V segments, including TRBV6-2 and TRBV6-3, so those segments were excluded. Compared with the approximately 670-donor mean, donors in an Asian-associated ancestry cluster had fewer N-insertions in productive TCRs, according to a later genetic analysis.

Library construction relied on the immunoSEQ multiplex PCR assay. For the multiplex PCR, a mixture combining 60 forward primers for TCR Vbeta segments and 13 reverse primers for TCR Jbeta segments was used. The CDR3 region of rearranged TCR beta genes was amplified from genomic DNA with a multiplex PCR assay. On the Illumina HiSeq System, the amplified TCR beta libraries were sequenced as 87-base-pair reads. The published analysis was carried out like this. A later analysis counted approximately 84 million unique TCR beta chains across the 550 to 800 repertoires, and about 10 million of these chains were shared by at least two donors. Raw reads were error-corrected and collapsed into unique sequences by a nearest-neighbor algorithm in which closely related sequences were merged to remove PCR and sequencing errors. To assign V, D and J gene segments, CDR3 sequences were aligned to IMGT reference sequences. For a sequence to be retained, a match of at least six nucleotides to both a V gene segment and a J gene segment was required. Rearrangements were classified as productive when the CDR3 lacked stop codons and remained in frame with V and J, and all other rearrangements were classified as non-productive. CDR3 was defined according to IMGT convention as the region running from the second conserved V-encoded cysteine to the conserved J-encoded phenylalanine. In an earlier analysis of around 540 of the donors, sequences lacking an unambiguous match to a single V gene segment were excluded. An earlier analysis of several hundred of the donors called V segments functional above 56.7% productive rearrangements and segregating when the between-donor standard deviation exceeded 5%. To diagnose cytomegalovirus status from the catalog of TCR beta chain sequences, a statistical classification framework was built. V and J gene assignment, in a later analysis, came from comparing TCR nucleotide sequences with IMGT/GENE-DB human TR gene sequences. The TCRdist pipeline was used in a later analysis to assign CDR3 sequences and most-parsimonious VDJ recombination scenarios. A later analysis defined each TCR beta chain by its CDR3 amino acid sequence plus V-gene family, and excluded reads lacking a unique V-gene family. To address suspected cross-contamination and a sequencing artifact, a later analysis removed some 620 highly shared, low-generation-probability nucleotide sequences. A later analysis calculated a clonal expansion index for each public chain from normalized within-repertoire ranks of inferred template counts. In a later analysis, generation probabilities were computed using a VDJ recombination model fitted to out-of-frame rearrangements, and the results were checked against IGoR. In a later analysis, TCR-TCR, TCR-HLA and TCR-CMV co-occurrence was scored with hypergeometric tests, and a repertoire-size bias correction was applied to TCR pairs. A later analysis estimated false discovery rates by permuting HLA or CMV assignments 20 times. In a later analysis, co-occurring TCRs were grouped using DBSCAN, and TCRdist sequence similarity was added for clustering within HLA-allele-positive subsets. For co-occurrence clustering, repertoires with fewer than 30,000 or more than 120,000 public chains were excluded, along with five repertoires with anomalous nucleotide sharing. As stored in TCRdb, this immuneACCESS dataset retains in-frame rearrangements with V and J assigned. A fraction of the clones does not appear; measured against another copy, unresolved V genes explain less than half of the discrepancy, and the remainder lacks a known reason. The DNA gave D and trimming, while V, J and clone size come from that table. The sample includes some 80,000 clones, with over 70% observed a single time. The biggest ten clones account for roughly 1.7% of the sample.

Regarding this clone: The antigen it binds to is not known. No base qualities exist here, and no much larger clone lies one base off it.

V drops 0 bases and J drops 0 bases, leaving 6 bases in between. Looking up the germline V gene yields CDR1 MGHRA and CDR2 YSYEKL. Counted from cysteine to phenylalanine, this CDR3 has 14 amino acids. Only CDR3 DNA remains: 42 bases, in frame from the first base. The cohort consisted of 600 or so healthy bone marrow donors. At the time of sampling, all cohort members were nominally healthy, though unrecorded immune exposures were likely present. The donor was CMV seronegative and was included in the group of under 450 seronegative cohort members. Every donor gave a peripheral blood sample, and the peripheral blood mononuclear cells from that sample were used for TCR beta sequencing. The Qiagen DNeasy Blood Extraction Kit was used to extract genomic DNA from the blood cell samples.

The sample consisted of PBMCs. The chain is assembled from TRBV4-1 and TRBJ2-7, with the D gene uncertain. The source is a man aged 40-49 years in good health and CMV-seronegative. The CDR3 sequence is CASSQDPISYEQYF. The nucleotide sequence is TGCGCCAGCAGCCAAGATCCCATCTCCTACGAGCAGTACTTC.